The T cell receptor (beta chain) under discussion was sequenced for a study of T-cell reconstitution after alpha-beta-depleted transplantation in children. Broader study findings: At around two months after transplant, the alpha-beta T cells were reportedly derived from several hundred expanded clones that came from non-depleted graft cells. At one year after transplant, newly produced T cells mostly accounted for T-cell counts and diversity.

During its preparation, the TCRbeta library received unique molecular identifiers. One entry per CDR3 protein, called by TCRdb with MiXCR from the PCR reads. The sample has hundreds of thousands of distinct CDR3 sequences, over 10% seen once; the top ten hold around 2.2%. With respect to this clonotype: Its specificity is unknown.

The CDR3 contains 13 residues. Germline V lookup: CDR1 MDHEN, CDR2 SYDVKM. V dropped 3 bases and J dropped 10 bases, with 13 bases sitting between them. The source of this sequence is a male patient between 5 and 17 years old who had a stem cell transplant for acute myeloid leukemia, so the T cells may come from the graft donor. The rearrangement links TRBV28 to TRBJ2-1; D is ambiguous. The sample here was PBMCs, mostly from graft donor cells, taken 360 days after TCRalphabeta/CD19-depleted stem cell transplant. CDR3 amino acids: CASSFLSPEEQFF. CDR3 sequence (DNA): TGTGCCAGCAGTTTCCTGTCGCCTGAGGAGCAGTTCTTC.